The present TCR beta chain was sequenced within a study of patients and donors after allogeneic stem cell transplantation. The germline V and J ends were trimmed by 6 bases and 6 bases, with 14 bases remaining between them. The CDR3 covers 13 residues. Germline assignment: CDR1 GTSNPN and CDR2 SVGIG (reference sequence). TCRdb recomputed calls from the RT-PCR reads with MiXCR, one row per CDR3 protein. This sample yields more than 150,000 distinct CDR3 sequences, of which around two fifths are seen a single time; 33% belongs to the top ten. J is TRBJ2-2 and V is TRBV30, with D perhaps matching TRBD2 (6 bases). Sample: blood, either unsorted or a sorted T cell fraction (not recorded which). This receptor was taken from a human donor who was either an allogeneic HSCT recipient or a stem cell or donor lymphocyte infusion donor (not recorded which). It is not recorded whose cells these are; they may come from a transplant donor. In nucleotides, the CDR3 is TGTGCCTGTAGACTAGTCCTCGCCGGGGAGCTGTTTTTT. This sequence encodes CACRLVLAGELFF.